Shown below are 19 T cell receptor beta chains from a single sample sequenced in a study of cytotoxic CD8 clonotypes in ibrutinib-treated CLL. Data came from immunoSEQ multiplex PCR; TCRdb stores just in-frame clones and leaves some out. The repertoire holds approximately 97,000 clones, with more than 70% as singletons. This sample comprised PBMCs, obtained after 24 months of ibrutinib treatment. The receptors shown here come from a human donor with chronic lymphocytic leukemia.

This clone was picked up many times. Different DNA sequences within this sample yield the same CDR3. The V call is TRBV29-1, the J call TRBJ2-7, with TRBD1 matching over 12 bases. Germline V gives CDR1 SQVTM, CDR2 ANQGSEA. The length of the CDR3 is 13 residues. Trimming removed 6 bases from V and 2 bases from J; junction bases left unmatched: 2. The CDR3, as DNA: TGCAGCGTGGGACAGGGGGCAGCCTACGAGCAGTACTTC. Translated, it gives CSVGQGAAYEQYF.

The genes are TRBV9 and TRBJ2-1; no clear D. The CDR3 runs 15 residues. The V end was cut by 1 base, the J end by 0 bases, with 8 bases between. CDR1 and CDR2 (germline): SGDLS, YYNGEE. CDR3 amino acids: CASSVLMSSYNEQFF. The CDR3 DNA is TGTGCCAGCAGCGTACTCATGAGCTCCTACAATGAGCAGTTCTTC.

The J gene is TRBJ1-5, the V gene TRBV7-6; the D gene is possibly TRBD1 (5 bases). In germline, CDR1 is SGHVS, CDR2 FNYEAQ. The CDR3 totals 13 residues. Deletions cut 0 bases from V and 7 bases from J, with 7 bases between. The CDR3 spells CASSLAGGQPQHF. The DNA for the CDR3 is TGTGCCAGCAGCTTAGCGGGGGGACAGCCCCAGCATTTT.

The rearrangement uses TRBV6-6 and TRBJ1-5; no definite D call. Trimming took 7 bases from V and 0 from J, leaving 13 bases between them. In germline, CDR1 is MNHNY, CDR2 SVGAGI (reference sequence). The CDR3 runs to 15 residues. CDR3: CASIPYPYSNQPQHF. CDR3 in DNA: TGTGCCAGCATTCCCTACCCCTATAGCAATCAGCCCCAGCATTTT.

The chain recombines TRBV5-1 with TRBJ2-5; D is ambiguous. From germline, CDR1 is SGHRS and CDR2 YFSETQ. V lost 0 bases and J lost 5, with 17 bases in between. This CDR3 contains 16 residues. Written as DNA, the CDR3 is TGCGCCAGCAGCTTGGCCGTATTGACATCCTCGGAGACCCAGTACTTC. It specifies CASSLAVLTSSETQYF.

The rearrangement joins TRBV25-1 to TRBJ2-5; TRBD2 is a possible D gene (6 bases). V gave up 3 bases and J gave up 5 bases, with 10 bases separating them. The CDR3 has 13 amino acids. The V gene's germline CDR1 is MGHDK and CDR2 SYGVNS. The CDR3 here is CASSDWGEETQYF. The CDR3 DNA sequence: TGTGCCAGCAGTGATTGGGGGGAGGAGACCCAGTACTTC.

This clone is a singleton in its sample. The rearrangement links TRBV20-1 to TRBJ1-3; D is ambiguous. The V end lost 2 bases, the J end lost 7 bases, and 6 bases lay between the germline ends. Germline lookup yields CDR1 DFQATT and CDR2 SNEGSKA (reference sequence). The CDR3 loop spans 11 amino acids. In DNA form, the CDR3 reads TGCAGTGCTAGAATAAGGAACACCATATATTTT. Translating it yields CSARIRNTIYF.

The CDR3 sequence: CASSLSRTGGHYGYTF. In nucleotides, the CDR3 is TGTGCCAGCAGTTTATCGAGGACAGGGGGCCATTATGGCTACACCTTC. The chain links TRBV27 to TRBJ1-2, with 11 bases fitting TRBD1. The V gene's germline CDR1 is MNHEY and CDR2 SMNVEV (reference sequence). Germline trimming cut 0 bases from V and 5 bases from J; bases unmatched to any gene: 5. The CDR3 is made up of 16 amino acids.

The chain recombines TRBV4-2 with TRBJ2-1; D is ambiguous. Trimming left V 0 bases short and J 8 bases short, with 29 bases between. This CDR3 spans 20 amino acids. Germline CDR1 LGHNA, CDR2 YNFKEQ. The CDR3 sequence is CASSQDHAFLVALQGYEQFF. The CDR3 region has the DNA TGTGCCAGCAGCCAAGACCATGCCTTCTTAGTGGCGCTCCAAGGCTATGAGCAGTTCTTC.

The V gene is TRBV4-3, the J gene TRBJ2-7, with D perhaps being TRBD1 or TRBD2 (5 bases each). The germline gives CDR1 LGHNA, CDR2 YSLEER. The CDR3 is 15 residues long. Trimming removed 0 bases at V and 3 bases at J, with 12 bases between. The CDR3 is CASSQERDPSYEQYF. In DNA, the CDR3 is TGCGCCAGCAGCCAAGAAAGGGACCCTAGCTACGAGCAGTACTTC.

This clone has more than one count but fewer than ten. The gene calls are TRBV10-1 and TRBJ1-1, with TRBD1 matching 9 bases. The length of the CDR3 is 13 residues. Trimming at V came to 4 bases and at J to 7 bases, leaving 4 bases not matched to a gene. In germline, CDR1 is WNHNN, CDR2 SYGVQD (reference sequence). CDR3 nucleotide sequence: TGCGCCAGCAGTGGGACAGGGGTGAGTGAAGCTTTCTTT. Its protein product is CASSGTGVSEAFF.

The J gene is TRBJ1-3, the V gene TRBV30, with D unresolved. V was shortened by 5 bases and J by 0 bases, with 11 bases between the two germline ends. Germline CDR1 GTSNPN, CDR2 SVGIG (reference sequence). This CDR3 has 14 amino acids. CDR3 sequence: CAWVLPVSGNTIYF. The CDR3 DNA sequence: TGTGCCTGGGTCCTTCCCGTCTCTGGAAACACCATATATTTT.

The chain is built from TRBV28 and TRBJ2-3; 8 nucleotides agree with TRBD2. The CDR3 covers 15 residues. Per the germline V gene, CDR1 is MDHEN and CDR2 is SYDVKM. The trim removed 6 bases at V and 4 bases at J, leaving 9 bases unmatched. In DNA, the CDR3 is TGTGCCAGCAGGCACAGGGTAGCGGGACCAGATACGCAGTATTTT. Its translation is CASRHRVAGPDTQYF. Looking up the rest from reference TRBV28 and TRBJ2-3 gives the full variable domain: DVKVTQSSRYLVKRTGEKVFLECVQDMDHENMFWYRQDPGLGLRLIYFSYDVKMKEKGDIPEGYSVSREKKERFSLILESASTNQTSMYLCASRHRVAGPDTQYFGPGTRLTVL.

This clone was seen only a few times. The V gene is TRBV19, the J gene TRBJ2-7, with TRBD2 matching 8 bases. Germline assignment: CDR1 LNHDA and CDR2 SQIVND (reference sequence). Trimming at V came to 5 bases and at J to 0 bases, leaving 9 bases not matched to a gene. The CDR3 extends over 16 amino acids. The CDR3 protein is CASSPRIAGRSYEQYF. The CDR3 nucleotides are TGTGCCAGTAGTCCTCGTATAGCGGGACGCTCCTACGAGCAGTACTTC.

The rearrangement joins TRBV7-8 to TRBJ2-5; D is undetermined. Trimming cost V 4 bases and J 4 bases, with 19 bases left between them. Germline loops: CDR1 SGHVS, CDR2 FQNEAQ. This CDR3 comprises 16 residues. CDR3 in DNA: TGTGCCAGCAGCTACCCTGCCAGGCTGCAACGAGAGACCCAGTACTTC. This codes for CASSYPARLQRETQYF.

The chain links TRBV27 to TRBJ2-2; weak D call: TRBD2 (5 bases). CDR1 is MNHEY, CDR2 SMNVEV, per germline (reference sequence). Between the trimmed V and J ends, which lost 7 bases and 2 bases, there was a span of 17 bases. The CDR3 totals 16 residues. CDR3 in DNA: TGTGCCAGCAAAACCACCGGGGTCAGCAACACCGGGGAGCTGTTTTTT. Amino acids: CASKTTGVSNTGELFF.

The chain has TRBV7-8 and TRBJ2-2, with 7 bases lining up with TRBD2. Germline assignment: CDR1 SGHVS and CDR2 FQNEAQ. The V and J ends lost 1 base and 0 bases, in that order; junction bases with no gene match: 2. The CDR3 covers 16 residues. This CDR3 is CASSLVLAANTGELFF. In DNA, the CDR3 is TGTGCCAGCAGCTTAGTGCTAGCGGCGAACACCGGGGAGCTGTTTTTT. The full variable domain, its missing parts supplied by reference TRBV7-8 and TRBJ2-2, is GAGVSQSPRYKVAKRGQDVALRCDPISGHVSLFWYQQALGQGPEFLTYFQNEAQLDKSGLPSDRFFAERPEGSVSTLKIQRTQQEDSAVYLCASSLVLAANTGELFFGEGSRLTVL.

The J gene is TRBJ2-7, the V gene TRBV11-2, with a tentative D call TRBD1 (5 bases). V was trimmed by 1 base and J by 5 bases, leaving 6 bases between them. In germline, CDR1 is SGHAT, CDR2 FQNNGV. The CDR3 totals 12 residues. The CDR3 DNA reads TGTGCCAGCAGCTTAGTCAGGGACGAGCAGTACTTC. It yields the protein CASSLVRDEQYF.

The chain is built from TRBV5-4 and TRBJ1-2; D ambiguous. The CDR3 has 12 amino acids. Germline CDR1 and CDR2: SGHNT and YYREEE (reference sequence). Trimming stripped 0 bases from V and 6 bases from J, with 6 bases between. In DNA, the CDR3 is TGTGCCAGCAGCTTGGCCGAAGATGGCTACACCTTC. This codes for CASSLAEDGYTF.